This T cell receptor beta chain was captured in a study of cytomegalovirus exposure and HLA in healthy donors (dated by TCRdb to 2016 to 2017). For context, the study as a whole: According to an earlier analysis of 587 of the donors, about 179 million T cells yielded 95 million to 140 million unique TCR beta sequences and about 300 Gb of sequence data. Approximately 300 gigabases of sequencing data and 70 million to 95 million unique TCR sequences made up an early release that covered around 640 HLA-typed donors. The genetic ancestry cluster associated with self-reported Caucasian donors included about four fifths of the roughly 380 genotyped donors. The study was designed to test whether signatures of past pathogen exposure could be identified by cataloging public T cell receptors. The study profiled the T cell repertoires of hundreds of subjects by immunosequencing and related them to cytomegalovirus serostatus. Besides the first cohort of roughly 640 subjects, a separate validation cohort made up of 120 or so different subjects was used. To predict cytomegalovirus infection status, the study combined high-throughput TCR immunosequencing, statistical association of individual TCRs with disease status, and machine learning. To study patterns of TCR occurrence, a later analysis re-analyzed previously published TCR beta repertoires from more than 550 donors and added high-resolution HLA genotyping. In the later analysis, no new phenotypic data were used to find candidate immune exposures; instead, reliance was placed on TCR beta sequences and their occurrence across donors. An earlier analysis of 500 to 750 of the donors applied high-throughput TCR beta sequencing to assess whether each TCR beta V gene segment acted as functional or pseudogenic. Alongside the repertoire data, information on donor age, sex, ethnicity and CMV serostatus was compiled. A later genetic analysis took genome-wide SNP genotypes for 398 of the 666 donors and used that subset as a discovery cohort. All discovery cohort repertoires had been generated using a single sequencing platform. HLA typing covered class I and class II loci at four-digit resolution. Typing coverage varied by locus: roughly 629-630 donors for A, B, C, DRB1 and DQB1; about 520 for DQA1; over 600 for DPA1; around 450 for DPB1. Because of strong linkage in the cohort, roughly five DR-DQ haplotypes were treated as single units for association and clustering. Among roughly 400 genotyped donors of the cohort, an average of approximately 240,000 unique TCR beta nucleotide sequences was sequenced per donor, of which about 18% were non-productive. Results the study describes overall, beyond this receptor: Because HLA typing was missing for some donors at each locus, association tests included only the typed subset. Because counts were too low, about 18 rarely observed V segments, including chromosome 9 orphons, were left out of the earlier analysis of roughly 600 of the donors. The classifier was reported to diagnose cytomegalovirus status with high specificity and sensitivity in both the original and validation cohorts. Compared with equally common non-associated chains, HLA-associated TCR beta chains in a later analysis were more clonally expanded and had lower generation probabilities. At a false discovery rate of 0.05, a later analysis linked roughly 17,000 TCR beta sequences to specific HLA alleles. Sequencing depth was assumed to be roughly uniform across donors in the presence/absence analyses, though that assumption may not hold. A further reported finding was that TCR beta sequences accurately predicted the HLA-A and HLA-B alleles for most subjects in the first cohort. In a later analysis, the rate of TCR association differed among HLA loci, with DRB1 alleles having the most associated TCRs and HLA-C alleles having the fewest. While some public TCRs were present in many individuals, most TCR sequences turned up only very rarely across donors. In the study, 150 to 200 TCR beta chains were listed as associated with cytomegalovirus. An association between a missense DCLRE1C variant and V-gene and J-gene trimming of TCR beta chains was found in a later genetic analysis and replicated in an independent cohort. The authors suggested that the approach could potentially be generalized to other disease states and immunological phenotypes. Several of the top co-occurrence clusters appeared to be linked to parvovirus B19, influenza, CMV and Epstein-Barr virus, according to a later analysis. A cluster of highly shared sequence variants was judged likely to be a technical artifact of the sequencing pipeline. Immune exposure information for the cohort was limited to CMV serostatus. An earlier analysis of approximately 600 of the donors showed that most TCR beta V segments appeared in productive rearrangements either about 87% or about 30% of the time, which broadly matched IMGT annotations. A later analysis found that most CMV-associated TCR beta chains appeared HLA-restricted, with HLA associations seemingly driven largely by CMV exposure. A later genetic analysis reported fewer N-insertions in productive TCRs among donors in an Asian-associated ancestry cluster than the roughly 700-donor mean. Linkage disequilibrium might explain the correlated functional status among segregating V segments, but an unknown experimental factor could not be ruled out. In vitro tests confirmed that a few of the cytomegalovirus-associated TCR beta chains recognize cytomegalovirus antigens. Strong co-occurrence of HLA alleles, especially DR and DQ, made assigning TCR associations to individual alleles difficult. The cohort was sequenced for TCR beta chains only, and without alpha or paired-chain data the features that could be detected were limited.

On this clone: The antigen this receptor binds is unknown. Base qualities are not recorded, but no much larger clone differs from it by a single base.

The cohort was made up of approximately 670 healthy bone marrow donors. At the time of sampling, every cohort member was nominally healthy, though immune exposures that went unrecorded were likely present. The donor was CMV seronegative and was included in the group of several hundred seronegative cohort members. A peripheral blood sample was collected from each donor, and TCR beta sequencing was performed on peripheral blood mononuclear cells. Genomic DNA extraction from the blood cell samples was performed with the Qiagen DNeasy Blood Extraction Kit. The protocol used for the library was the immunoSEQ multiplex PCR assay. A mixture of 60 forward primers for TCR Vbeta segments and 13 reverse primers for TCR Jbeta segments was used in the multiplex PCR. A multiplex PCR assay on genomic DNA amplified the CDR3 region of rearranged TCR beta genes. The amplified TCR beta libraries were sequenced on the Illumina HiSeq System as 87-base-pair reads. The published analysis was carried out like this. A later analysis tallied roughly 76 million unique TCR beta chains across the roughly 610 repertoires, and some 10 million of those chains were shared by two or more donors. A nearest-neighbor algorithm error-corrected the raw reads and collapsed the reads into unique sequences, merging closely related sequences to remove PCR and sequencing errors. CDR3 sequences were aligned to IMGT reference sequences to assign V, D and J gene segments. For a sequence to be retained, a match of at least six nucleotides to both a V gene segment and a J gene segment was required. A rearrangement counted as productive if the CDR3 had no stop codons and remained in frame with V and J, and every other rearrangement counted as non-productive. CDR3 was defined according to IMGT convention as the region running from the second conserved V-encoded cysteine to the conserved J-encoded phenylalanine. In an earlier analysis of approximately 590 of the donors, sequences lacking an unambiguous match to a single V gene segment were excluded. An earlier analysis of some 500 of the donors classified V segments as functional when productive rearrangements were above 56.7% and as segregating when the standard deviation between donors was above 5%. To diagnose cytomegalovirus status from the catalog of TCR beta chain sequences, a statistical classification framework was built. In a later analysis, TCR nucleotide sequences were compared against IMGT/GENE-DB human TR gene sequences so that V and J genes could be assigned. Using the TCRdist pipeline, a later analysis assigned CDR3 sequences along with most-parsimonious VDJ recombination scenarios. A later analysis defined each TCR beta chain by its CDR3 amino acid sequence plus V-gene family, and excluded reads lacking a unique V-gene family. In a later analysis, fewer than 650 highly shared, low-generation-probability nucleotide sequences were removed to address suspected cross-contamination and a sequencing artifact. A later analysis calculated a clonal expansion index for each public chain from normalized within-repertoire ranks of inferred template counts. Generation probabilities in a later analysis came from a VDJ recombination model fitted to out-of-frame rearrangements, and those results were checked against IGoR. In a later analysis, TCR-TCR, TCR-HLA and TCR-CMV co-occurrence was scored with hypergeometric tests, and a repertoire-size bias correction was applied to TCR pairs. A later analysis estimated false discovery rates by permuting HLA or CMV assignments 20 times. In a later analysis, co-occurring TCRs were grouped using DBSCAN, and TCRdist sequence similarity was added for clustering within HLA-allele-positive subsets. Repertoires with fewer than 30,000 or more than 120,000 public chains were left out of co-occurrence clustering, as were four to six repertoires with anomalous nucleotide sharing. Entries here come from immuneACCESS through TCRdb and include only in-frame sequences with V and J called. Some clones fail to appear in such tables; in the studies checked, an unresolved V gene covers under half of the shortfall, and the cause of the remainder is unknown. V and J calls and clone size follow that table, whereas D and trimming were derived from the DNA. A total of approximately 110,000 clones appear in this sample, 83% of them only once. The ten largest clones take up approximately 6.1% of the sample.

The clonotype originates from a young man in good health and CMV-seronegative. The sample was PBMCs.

The nucleotide sequence is given as TGCGCCAGCAGCCAACGGGGGCCGGGACAGGGAGTTACGGGCAGAACCCAGTACTTC. Translated, this gives CASSQRGPGQGVTGRTQYF. Recombination linked TRBV4-3 to TRBJ2-5, and TRBD1 matches 9 of the central bases. Spanning cysteine to phenylalanine, the CDR3 consists of 19 amino acids. The kept DNA is CDR3 alone, 57 bases in frame from the first base. The junction shows trimming of 2 bases on V and 8 bases on J, and the gene matches do not reach 21 bases of it. The CDR1 and CDR2 encoded by the germline V gene are LGHNA and YSLEER.